What follows are 19 T cell receptor beta chains derived from one specimen sequenced in a study of shared clonotypes between healthy human individuals. Some clones are missing from TCRdb's copy, which holds only in-frame ones; the method was immunoSEQ multiplex PCR. The profile shows 1,400,000 or so clones, approximately 98.5% of them singletons. The specimen was naive CD4+ T cells sorted from blood. The subset denotes: CD45RA+ positively selected. Receptors originate from a man younger than 45 in good health.

The V call is TRBV5-6, the J call TRBJ2-1; D remains unclear. The CDR3 spans 15 residues. The V end was cut by 1 base, the J end by 2 bases, with 10 bases between. CDR1 is SGHDT and CDR2 is YYEEEE in the germline V gene. The DNA of the CDR3 is TGTGCCAGCAGCTTGAATGTTTTCCCCTACAATGAGCAGTTCTTC. Residues: CASSLNVFPYNEQFF. Variable domain in full (rest from reference TRBV5-6 and TRBJ2-1): DAGVTQSPTHLIKTRGQQVTLRCSPKSGHDTVSWYQQALGQGPQFIFQYYEEEERQRGNFPDRFSGHQFPNYSSELNVNALLLGDSALYLCASSLNVFPYNEQFFGPGTRLTVL.

This clone was counted once. CDR3 DNA sequence: TGCGCCAGCAGCCGTCTAGCGGGAGCCGGGGAGCTGTTTTTT. Encoded protein: CASSRLAGAGELFF. V is TRBV4-1 and J is TRBJ2-2; TRBD2 agrees at 10 bases. V dropped 4 bases and J dropped 6; count of bases not matched to a gene: 2. Germline V CDR1 and CDR2: MGHRA, YSYEKL. This CDR3 is built from 14 residues.

The sample holds one count of this clone. V gene TRBV7-9 combines with J gene TRBJ2-5; D may be TRBD2 (6 bases). This CDR3 region has 17 residues. V was clipped by 1 base and J by 0 bases, with 15 bases between them. CDR1 SEHNR and CDR2 FQNEAQ come from the germline V gene (reference sequence). Here the CDR3 DNA reads TGTGCCAGCAGCTTAGTTTCGCCAGGGAGGTACCAAGAGACCCAGTACTTC. Its translation is CASSLVSPGRYQETQYF.

This CDR3 reads CASRGRLNTEAFF. The CDR3 DNA follows: TGTGCCAGCAGAGGACGGTTGAACACTGAAGCTTTCTTT. The genes are TRBV2 and TRBJ1-1, with D unclear. Germline values: CDR1 SNHLY, CDR2 FYNNEI. Trimming cost V 6 bases and J 0 bases, with 8 bases left between them. The CDR3 sequence is 13 residues long.

V is TRBV2 and J is TRBJ2-7; possibly TRBD2 for D (6 bases). Germline V lookup: CDR1 SNHLY, CDR2 FYNNEI. The germline V and J ends were trimmed by 5 bases and 0 bases, with 17 bases remaining between them. The CDR3 spans 16 residues. CDR3 DNA: TGTGCCAGCAGTACCGCGGGGAGCGATAGCTCCTACGAGCAGTACTTC. Its translation is CASSTAGSDSSYEQYF.

The V call is TRBV2, the J call TRBJ2-5, with a possible D match to TRBD1 (5 bases). CDR3 length: 12 residues. CDR1 and CDR2 (germline): SNHLY, FYNNEI. V dropped 11 bases and J dropped 5 bases, with 15 bases sitting between them. In DNA, the CDR3 is TGTGCCGGTGGTAGAACAGGCGAGACCCAGTACTTC. This gives the protein CAGGRTGETQYF.

This rearrangement joins TRBV28 to TRBJ2-7; no reliable D call. This CDR3 region has 16 residues. V dropped 1 base and J dropped 2 bases, with 15 bases sitting between them. The germline V gene has CDR1 MDHEN and CDR2 SYDVKM. The CDR3, as DNA: TGTGCCAGCAGTTTATATGGCAGGATCGTACCCTACGAGCAGTACTTC. It translates to CASSLYGRIVPYEQYF.

The chain uses TRBV29-1 and TRBJ2-7, with 8 bases aligning to TRBD2. This CDR3 spans 12 amino acids. Looked up from germline, CDR1 is SQVTM and CDR2 is ANQGSEA. J was trimmed by 7 bases and V by 5 bases; bases with no gene match: 7. The CDR3 region has the DNA TGCAGCGTTAAAGCGGGAGTGGGTGAGCAGTACTTC. This encodes CSVKAGVGEQYF.

V and J are TRBV5-1 and TRBJ2-1, with 11 bases aligning to TRBD2. In germline, CDR1 is SGHRS, CDR2 YFSETQ. The CDR3 runs to 13 residues. V shed 7 bases and J 7 bases; nucleotides not matched to a gene: 4. This CDR3 reads CASGTSGENEQFF. CDR3 DNA: TGCGCCAGCGGGACTAGCGGAGAAAATGAGCAGTTCTTC. The complete variable domain, with remaining parts taken from reference TRBV5-1 and TRBJ2-1, reads KAGVTQTPRYLIKTRGQQVTLSCSPISGHRSVSWYQQTPGQGLQFLFEYFSETQRNKGNFPGRFSGRQFSNSRSEMNVSTLELGDSALYLCASGTSGENEQFFGPGTRLTVL.

V gene TRBV30 combines with J gene TRBJ2-7, with no clear D. Trimming removed 5 bases from V and 3 bases from J, with 5 bases in between. In germline, CDR1 is GTSNPN, CDR2 SVGIG (reference sequence). This CDR3 spans 10 amino acids. The CDR3 DNA reads as TGTGCCTGGGGCAACTACGAGCAGTACTTC. This encodes CAWGNYEQYF.

The gene calls are TRBV19 and TRBJ2-1; possible D gene TRBD2, 5 bases. The CDR3 totals 14 residues. The germline V gene has CDR1 LNHDA and CDR2 SQIVND (reference sequence). Trimming took off 3 bases at V and 7 bases at J, with 13 bases between the two ends. CDR3 nucleotides: TGTGCCAGTAGTATTAGCGAGGTGTCGAATGAGCAGTTCTTC. Translated, it gives CASSISEVSNEQFF.

The V call is TRBV5-1, the J call TRBJ2-7; 7 nucleotides align to TRBD1. This CDR3 comprises 16 residues. V shed 0 bases, J shed 3 bases, and the junction held 9 bases outside the gene matches. CDR1 SGHRS and CDR2 YFSETQ come from the germline V gene. CDR3 protein: CASSLGQGGVSYEQYF. DNA of the CDR3: TGCGCCAGCAGCTTGGGACAGGGTGGAGTAAGCTACGAGCAGTACTTC.

V usage is TRBV29-1 and J usage is TRBJ1-3; D remains ambiguous. This CDR3 has 11 amino acids. CDR1 SQVTM and CDR2 ANQGSEA come from the germline V gene. The V end lost 4 bases, the J end lost 8 bases, and 9 bases lay between the germline ends. The CDR3 region is CSVGGFDTIYF. In DNA form, the CDR3 reads TGCAGCGTTGGAGGGTTTGACACCATATATTTT.

The rearrangement links TRBV9 to TRBJ2-2, with D maybe TRBD1 (6 bases). Between the trimmed V and J ends, which lost 2 bases and 3 bases, there was a span of 14 bases. Germline CDR1 SGDLS, CDR2 YYNGEE. The CDR3 extends over 16 amino acids. CDR3 residues: CASSVTGTGDTGELFF. The CDR3 region has the DNA TGTGCCAGCAGCGTTACAGGGACGGGTGACACCGGGGAGCTGTTTTTT.

This sequence joins TRBV14 and TRBJ2-3, with D unresolved. Trimming left V 0 bases short and J 0 bases short, with 13 bases between. The CDR3 runs 17 residues. Germline loops: CDR1 SGHDN, CDR2 FVKESK. CDR3 region: CASSQEWQTSSTDTQYF. The CDR3 coding sequence is TGTGCCAGCAGCCAAGAGTGGCAGACGTCTAGCACAGATACGCAGTATTTT.

This clone has a single count. The chain combines TRBV27 with TRBJ2-7; TRBD2 matches at 10 bases. V lost 7 bases, J lost 3 bases, and 12 bases stayed unmatched. The germline V gene has CDR1 MNHEY and CDR2 SMNVEV (reference sequence). This CDR3 has 16 amino acids. The CDR3 spells CASKVASGSTGYEQYF. The CDR3 bases are TGTGCCAGCAAGGTGGCTAGCGGGAGTACGGGCTACGAGCAGTACTTC.

For the CDR3, the DNA is TGTGCCAGCAGTGATAGACAGGCGTCTAACTATGGCTACACCTTC. It encodes CASSDRQASNYGYTF. The chain links TRBV2 to TRBJ1-2; D may be TRBD1 (6 bases). Germline lookup yields CDR1 SNHLY and CDR2 FYNNEI. The CDR3 contains 15 residues. V lost 3 bases to trimming and J lost 0 bases, with 11 bases between them.

CDR3 amino acids: CASSQGGPGGIGELFF. The CDR3 DNA reads as TGTGCCAGCAGTCAAGGGGGACCCGGGGGCATCGGGGAGCTGTTTTTT. V and J are TRBV5-4 and TRBJ2-2, with D perhaps TRBD1 or TRBD2 (6 bases each). The CDR3 sequence is 16 residues long. Germline V lookup: CDR1 SGHNT, CDR2 YYREEE (reference sequence). The germline V and J ends were trimmed by 5 bases and 7 bases, with 21 bases remaining between them.

The CDR3 here is CASSVYADTQYF. CDR3 bases: TGTGCCAGCAGCGTATACGCAGATACGCAGTATTTT. The rearrangement joins TRBV9 to TRBJ2-3; no clear D. Germline V gene lookup returns CDR1 SGDLS and CDR2 YYNGEE. CDR3 length: 12 residues. V was clipped by 1 base and J by 4 bases, with 4 bases between them.